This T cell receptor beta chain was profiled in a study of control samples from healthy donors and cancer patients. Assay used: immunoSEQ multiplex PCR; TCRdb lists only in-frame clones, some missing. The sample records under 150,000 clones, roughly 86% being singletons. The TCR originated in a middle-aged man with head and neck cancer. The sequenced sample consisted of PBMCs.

The CDR3 nucleotides read TGTGCCAGCAGCTTAGATCATTACAATGAGCAGTTCTTC. Its protein is CASSLDHYNEQFF. The rearrangement links TRBV11-2 to TRBJ2-1, with D uncertain. V was clipped by 0 bases and J by 4 bases, with 4 bases between them. Germline V CDR1 and CDR2: SGHAT, FQNNGV. This CDR3 comprises 13 residues. Supplemented by reference TRBV11-2 and TRBJ2-1, the full variable domain reads EAGVAQSPRYKIIEKRQSVAFWCNPISGHATLYWYQQILGQGPKLLIQFQNNGVVDDSQLPKDRFSAERLKGVDSTLKIQPAKLEDSAVYLCASSLDHYNEQFFGPGTRLTVL.